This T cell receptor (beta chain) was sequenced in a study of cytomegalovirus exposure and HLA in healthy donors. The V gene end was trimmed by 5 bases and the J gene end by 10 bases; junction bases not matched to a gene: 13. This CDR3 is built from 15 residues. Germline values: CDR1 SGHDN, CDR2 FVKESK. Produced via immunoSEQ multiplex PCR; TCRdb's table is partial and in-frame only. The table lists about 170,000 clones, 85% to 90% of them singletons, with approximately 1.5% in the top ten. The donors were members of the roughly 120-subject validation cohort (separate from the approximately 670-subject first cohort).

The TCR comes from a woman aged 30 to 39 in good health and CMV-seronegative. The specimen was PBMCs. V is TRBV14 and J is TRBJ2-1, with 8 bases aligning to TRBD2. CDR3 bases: TGTGCCAGCAGCAGGGTCGCGGGGGGCCCGCCGGAGCAGTTCTTC. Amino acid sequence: CASSRVAGGPPEQFF. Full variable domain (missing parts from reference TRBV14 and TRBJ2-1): EAGVTQFPSHSVIEKGQTVTLRCDPISGHDNLYWYRRVMGKEIKFLLHFVKESKQDESGMPNNRFLAERTGGTYSTLKVQPAELEDSGVYFCASSRVAGGPPEQFFGPGTRLTVL.